Listed below are T cell receptor beta chains from one sample, sequenced in a study of cytomegalovirus exposure and HLA in healthy donors. Here immunoSEQ multiplex PCR was the method, and the copy in TCRdb shows in-frame clones only, minus some. This sample has 150,000 to 200,000 clones, with around 76% found just once. Sequencing input: PBMCs. These receptors all come from a man aged 35 to 55 in good health and CMV-seropositive. Each CDR3 is given with its conserved first and last residue. The order of the fields is CDR3 length, D gene, V gene, J gene, clone size, CDR3 protein, CDR3 DNA. A D gene is named only where the DNA matches it firmly. Expanded clones are given a class, and other clones once, few, many or no size at all.

length: 14
D: NA
V: TRBV7-2
J: TRBJ2-5
size: NA
CDR3: CASSLREYQETQYF
DNA: TGTGCCAGCAGCTTAAGGGAGTACCAAGAGACCCAGTACTTC

length: 14
D: NA
V: TRBV13
J: TRBJ2-5
size: NA
CDR3: CASSLDQGPETQYF
DNA: TGTGCCAGCAGCTTAGACCAGGGTCCGGAGACCCAGTACTTC

length: 18
D: TRBD2
V: TRBV19
J: TRBJ2-2
size: NA
CDR3: CASSIRGTSGVNTGELFF
DNA: TGTGCCAGTAGTATACGCGGGACTAGCGGGGTGAACACCGGGGAGCTGTTTTTT

length: 17
D: TRBD2
V: TRBV4-1
J: TRBJ2-5
size: NA
CDR3: CASSLLDSGGYQETQYF
DNA: TGCGCCAGCAGCCTCCTTGATAGCGGGGGGTACCAAGAGACCCAGTACTTC

length: 13
D: TRBD1
V: TRBV7-9
J: TRBJ1-5
size: few
CDR3: CASTRGPDQPQHF
DNA: TGTGCCAGCACAAGGGGGCCCGATCAGCCCCAGCATTTT

length: 15
D: NA
V: TRBV4-2
J: TRBJ2-3
size: NA
CDR3: CASSQADSSTDTQYF
DNA: TGTGCCAGCAGCCAAGCGGACAGTAGCACAGATACGCAGTATTTT

length: 18
D: TRBD2
V: TRBV4-3
J: TRBJ2-5
size: NA
CDR3: CASSQSGLAGQRGETQYF
DNA: TGCGCCAGCAGCCAATCGGGACTAGCGGGGCAAAGGGGAGAGACCCAGTACTTC

length: 14
D: NA
V: TRBV19
J: TRBJ1-5
size: NA
CDR3: CASRTVAGNQPQHF
DNA: TGTGCCAGTAGAACCGTAGCGGGCAATCAGCCCCAGCATTTT

length: 14
D: TRBD1
V: TRBV4-1
J: TRBJ1-4
size: NA
CDR3: CASSQTGGDEKLFF
DNA: TGCGCCAGCAGCCAGACAGGGGGGGATGAAAAACTGTTTTTT

length: 15
D: TRBD1
V: TRBV5-4
J: TRBJ2-7
size: NA
CDR3: CASSLEDRGPVEQYF
DNA: TGTGCCAGCAGCTTGGAGGACAGGGGGCCTGTCGAGCAGTACTTC

length: 14
D: NA
V: TRBV6-1
J: TRBJ2-7
size: NA
CDR3: CASTVRGIAYEQYF
DNA: TGTGCCAGCACCGTACGGGGGATCGCCTACGAGCAGTACTTC

length: 13
D: TRBD1
V: TRBV25-1
J: TRBJ1-1
size: NA
CDR3: CASSEYGRGRAFF
DNA: TGTGCCAGCAGTGAATACGGAAGGGGGCGAGCTTTCTTT

length: 15
D: NA
V: TRBV7-2
J: TRBJ2-1
size: NA
CDR3: CASSRDAGSYNEQFF
DNA: TGTGCCAGCAGCCGTGACGCGGGCTCCTACAATGAGCAGTTCTTC

length: 15
D: NA
V: TRBV4-2
J: TRBJ1-5
size: few
CDR3: CASSQPGREDQPQHF
DNA: TGTGCCAGCAGCCAACCCGGCAGGGAAGATCAGCCCCAGCATTTT

length: 15
D: NA
V: TRBV2
J: TRBJ2-7
size: once
CDR3: CASSEVRAPSYEQYF
DNA: TGTGCCAGCAGTGAGGTCAGGGCACCCTCCTACGAGCAGTACTTC

length: 13
D: NA
V: TRBV9
J: TRBJ2-7
size: NA
CDR3: CASSVGSSYEQYF
DNA: TGTGCCAGCAGCGTAGGTAGCTCCTACGAGCAGTACTTC

length: 15
D: NA
V: TRBV6-6
J: TRBJ1-4
size: NA
CDR3: CASSSGGSTNEKLFF
DNA: TGTGCCAGCAGCTCCGGGGGATCCACTAATGAAAAACTGTTTTTT

length: 16
D: NA
V: TRBV19
J: TRBJ1-5
size: NA
CDR3: CASSIITWGGNQPQHF
DNA: TGTGCCAGTAGTATTATTACTTGGGGGGGCAATCAGCCCCAGCATTTT

length: 11
D: NA
V: TRBV30
J: TRBJ1-1
size: NA
CDR3: CAWGDRTEAFF
DNA: TGTGCCTGGGGAGATCGGACTGAAGCTTTCTTT

length: 12
D: TRBD1
V: TRBV29-1
J: TRBJ2-7
size: NA
CDR3: CSVGQGAYEQYF
DNA: TGCAGCGTTGGACAGGGGGCTTACGAGCAGTACTTC

length: 13
D: TRBD2
V: TRBV27
J: TRBJ2-5
size: NA
CDR3: CASTGGGAETQYF
DNA: TGTGCCAGCACCGGCGGGGGGGCGGAGACCCAGTACTTC

length: 15
D: NA
V: TRBV7-8
J: TRBJ1-1
size: NA
CDR3: CASSLVRVPNTEAFF
DNA: TGTGCCAGCAGCTTAGTTCGGGTACCCAACACTGAAGCTTTCTTT

length: 14
D: TRBD2
V: TRBV19
J: TRBJ2-3
size: NA
CDR3: CASRASGLGDTQYF
DNA: TGTGCCAGTAGGGCGAGCGGACTAGGAGATACGCAGTATTTT

length: 13
D: NA
V: TRBV7-6
J: TRBJ2-3
size: NA
CDR3: CASSLPAGDTQYF
DNA: TGTGCCAGCAGCCTCCCCGCAGGAGATACGCAGTATTTT

length: 15
D: TRBD1
V: TRBV6-1
J: TRBJ2-2
size: NA
CDR3: CASRGQGAPGGELFF
DNA: TGTGCCAGCAGGGGACAGGGGGCACCCGGCGGGGAGCTGTTTTTT

length: 13
D: NA
V: TRBV7-7
J: TRBJ2-2
size: NA
CDR3: CASSLRNTGELFF
DNA: TGTGCTAGCAGCTTACGGAACACCGGGGAGCTGTTTTTT

length: 16
D: TRBD2
V: TRBV4-2
J: TRBJ2-5
size: NA
CDR3: CASSQLDGGEGETQYF
DNA: TGTGCCAGCAGCCAACTTGACGGGGGGGAGGGGGAGACCCAGTACTTC

length: 13
D: TRBD1
V: TRBV6-1
J: TRBJ1-2
size: once
CDR3: CASSEGQIYGYTF
DNA: TGTGCCAGCAGTGAGGGACAGATCTATGGCTACACCTTC

length: 18
D: NA
V: TRBV9
J: TRBJ2-6
size: NA
CDR3: CASSVAAGPISGANVLTF
DNA: TGTGCCAGCAGCGTGGCAGCAGGCCCTATTTCTGGGGCCAACGTCCTGACTTTC

length: 14
D: NA
V: TRBV7-8
J: TRBJ1-4
size: NA
CDR3: CASSLAPRAEKLFF
DNA: TGTGCCAGCAGCTTAGCGCCCAGGGCTGAAAAACTGTTTTTT

length: 13
D: TRBD1
V: TRBV10-3
J: TRBJ1-1
size: few
CDR3: CAISLGQGSEAFF
DNA: TGTGCCATCAGCCTCGGACAGGGATCTGAAGCTTTCTTT

length: 17
D: TRBD1
V: TRBV4-3
J: TRBJ2-2
size: NA
CDR3: CASSQPSPRQGTGELFF
DNA: TGCGCCAGCAGCCAACCTTCCCCCCGACAGGGGACCGGGGAGCTGTTTTTT

length: 15
D: NA
V: TRBV19
J: TRBJ1-5
size: few
CDR3: CASRGGLQSNQPQHF
DNA: TGTGCCAGTAGGGGGGGGCTACAAAGCAATCAGCCCCAGCATTTT

length: 14
D: NA
V: TRBV27
J: TRBJ2-7
size: NA
CDR3: CASSLVQADYEQYF
DNA: TGTGCCAGCAGTTTGGTACAGGCTGATTACGAGCAGTACTTC

length: 16
D: NA
V: TRBV19
J: TRBJ2-2
size: NA
CDR3: CASSIDLGANTGELFF
DNA: TGTGCCAGTAGTATTGACTTAGGGGCGAACACCGGGGAGCTGTTTTTT

length: 15
D: NA
V: TRBV7-6
J: TRBJ1-5
size: once
CDR3: CASSPGVDGYQPQHF
DNA: TGTGCCAGCAGCCCCGGGGTTGACGGGTATCAGCCCCAGCATTTT

length: 14
D: NA
V: TRBV2
J: TRBJ1-2
size: few
CDR3: CASSTTGINYGYTF
DNA: TGTGCCAGCAGCACTACAGGGATCAACTATGGCTACACCTTC

length: 15
D: NA
V: TRBV4-3
J: TRBJ1-3
size: NA
CDR3: CASSQEGRGGNTIYF
DNA: TGCGCCAGCAGCCAAGAAGGCAGGGGAGGAAACACCATATATTTT

length: 11
D: NA
V: TRBV11-3
J: TRBJ2-7
size: NA
CDR3: CASSFGRQQYF
DNA: TGTGCCAGCAGCTTTGGGCGTCAGCAGTACTTC

length: 12
D: NA
V: TRBV11-2
J: TRBJ2-7
size: NA
CDR3: CASSSQGYEQYF
DNA: TGTGCCAGCAGCTCGCAGGGATACGAGCAGTACTTC

length: 16
D: TRBD2
V: TRBV5-8
J: TRBJ2-2
size: NA
CDR3: CASSLKSAGVVGELFF
DNA: TGTGCCAGCAGCTTGAAGTCAGCGGGGGTGGTCGGGGAGCTGTTTTTT

length: 15
D: TRBD1
V: TRBV27
J: TRBJ2-7
size: NA
CDR3: CASSSLGQGFYEQYF
DNA: TGTGCCAGCAGTTCATTGGGACAGGGGTTCTACGAGCAGTACTTC

length: 12
D: NA
V: TRBV5-6
J: TRBJ1-2
size: NA
CDR3: CASSLDSYGYTF
DNA: TGTGCCAGCAGCTTGGATAGCTATGGCTACACCTTC

length: 13
D: NA
V: TRBV5-1
J: TRBJ2-7
size: NA
CDR3: CASSLPSSYEQYF
DNA: TGCGCCAGCAGCTTGCCCAGCTCCTACGAGCAGTACTTC

length: 14
D: NA
V: TRBV5-1
J: TRBJ1-4
size: NA
CDR3: CASSTGQLNEKLFF
DNA: TGCGCCAGCAGCACCGGACAGCTTAATGAAAAACTGTTTTTT

length: 15
D: NA
V: TRBV7-9
J: TRBJ2-3
size: NA
CDR3: CASSLAGGRADTQYF
DNA: TGTGCCAGCAGCTTAGCGGGGGGGCGAGCAGATACGCAGTATTTT

length: 17
D: TRBD1
V: TRBV4-1
J: TRBJ1-1
size: NA
CDR3: CASSQRSGTGLNTEAFF
DNA: TGCGCCAGCAGCCAAAGATCCGGGACAGGTTTGAACACTGAAGCTTTCTTT